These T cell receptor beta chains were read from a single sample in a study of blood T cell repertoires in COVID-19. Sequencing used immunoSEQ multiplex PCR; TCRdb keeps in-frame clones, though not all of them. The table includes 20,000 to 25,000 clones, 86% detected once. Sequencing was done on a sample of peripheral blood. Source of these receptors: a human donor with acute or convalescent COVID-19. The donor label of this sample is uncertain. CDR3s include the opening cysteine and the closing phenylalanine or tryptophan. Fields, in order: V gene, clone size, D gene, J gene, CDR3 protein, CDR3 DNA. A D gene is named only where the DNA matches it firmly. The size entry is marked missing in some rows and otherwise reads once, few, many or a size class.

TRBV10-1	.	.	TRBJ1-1	CASSFGTLNTEAFF	TGCGCCAGCAGTTTCGGGACACTGAACACTGAAGCTTTCTTT
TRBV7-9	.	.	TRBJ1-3	CAGQGALSGNTIYF	TGTGCCGGTCAAGGGGCCCTCTCTGGAAACACCATATATTTT
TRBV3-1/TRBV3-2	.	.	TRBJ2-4	CASSQGAGSGKNIQYF	TGTGCCAGCAGCCAAGGCGCTGGTAGCGGCAAAAACATTCAGTACTTC
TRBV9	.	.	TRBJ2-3	CASSVGSGNTDTQYF	TGTGCCAGCAGCGTAGGGTCAGGGAACACAGATACGCAGTATTTT
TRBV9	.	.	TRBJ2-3	CASSPSTDTQYF	TGTGCCAGCAGCCCCAGTACAGATACGCAGTATTTT
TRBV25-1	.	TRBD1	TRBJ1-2	CASSERGQGTDGYTF	TGTGCCAGCAGTGAACGAGGACAGGGGACGGATGGCTACACCTTC
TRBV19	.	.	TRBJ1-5	CASRPGGGPYSNQPQHF	TGTGCCAGTAGACCCGGCGGGGGCCCTTATAGCAATCAGCCCCAGCATTTT
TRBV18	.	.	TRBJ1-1	CASSPEGGSTEAFF	TGTGCCAGCTCGCCTGAGGGAGGTTCCACTGAAGCTTTCTTT
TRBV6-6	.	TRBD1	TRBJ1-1	CASRTGTGNTEAFF	TGTGCCAGCAGAACAGGGACAGGGAACACTGAAGCTTTCTTT
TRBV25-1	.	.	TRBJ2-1	CASSDSREQFF	TGTGCCAGCAGTGACTCACGGGAGCAGTTCTTC
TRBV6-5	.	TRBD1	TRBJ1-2	CASSDRVISYGYTF	TGTGCCAGCAGCGACAGGGTTATTTCCTATGGCTACACCTTC
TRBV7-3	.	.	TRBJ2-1	CASSLTSESSYNEQFF	TGTGCCAGCAGCTTAACGAGTGAAAGCTCCTACAATGAGCAGTTCTTC
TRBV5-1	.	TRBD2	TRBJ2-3	CASSKGLAASTDTQYF	TGCGCCAGCAGCAAAGGACTAGCGGCTAGCACAGATACGCAGTATTTT
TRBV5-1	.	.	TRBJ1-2	CASSLPGDYGYTF	TGCGCCAGCAGCTTGCCGGGGGACTATGGCTACACCTTC
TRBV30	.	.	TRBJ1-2	CAGWTDRLYGYTF	TGTGCCGGGTGGACAGACAGACTTTATGGCTACACCTTC
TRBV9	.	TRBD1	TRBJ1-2	CASNQGAGGYTF	TGTGCCAGCAACCAGGGGGCCGGAGGCTACACCTTC
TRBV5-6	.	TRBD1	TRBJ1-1	CASSLRQGVSPEAFF	TGTGCCAGCAGCTTAAGACAGGGGGTTAGCCCTGAAGCTTTCTTT
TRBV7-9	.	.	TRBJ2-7	CASSFKGVRVQYF	TGTGCCAGCAGCTTTAAGGGGGTTAGGGTGCAGTACTTC
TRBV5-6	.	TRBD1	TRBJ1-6	CASSLRGRGSPLHF	TGTGCCAGCAGCTTGAGGGGGCGGGGTTCACCCCTCCACTTT
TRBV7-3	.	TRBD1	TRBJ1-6	CASSLKGGDGSPLHF	TGTGCCAGCAGCTTAAAAGGGGGCGACGGTTCACCCCTCCACTTT
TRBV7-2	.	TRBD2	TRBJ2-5	CASRTSGLQETQYF	TGTGCCAGCCGGACTAGCGGTCTCCAAGAGACCCAGTACTTC
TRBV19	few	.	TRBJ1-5	CASTKWGGEGQPQHF	TGTGCCAGCACAAAATGGGGGGGTGAAGGACAGCCCCAGCATTTT
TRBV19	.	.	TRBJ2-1	CASSKQVDYNEQFF	TGTGCCAGTAGTAAACAGGTTGACTACAATGAGCAGTTCTTC
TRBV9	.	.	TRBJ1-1	CASSEQTYTEAFF	TGTGCCAGCAGCGAGCAGACTTACACTGAAGCTTTCTTT
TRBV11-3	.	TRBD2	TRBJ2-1	CASSLGLGLRNEQFF	TGTGCCAGCAGCCTAGGACTAGGGTTGAGGAATGAGCAGTTCTTC
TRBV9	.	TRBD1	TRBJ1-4	CASSEGTGGHEKLFF	TGTGCCAGCAGCGAAGGGACAGGGGGTCATGAAAAACTGTTTTTT
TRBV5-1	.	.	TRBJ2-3	CASSDGTPSTDTQYF	TGCGCCAGCAGCGACGGGACACCAAGCACAGATACGCAGTATTTT
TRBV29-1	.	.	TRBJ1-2	CSVERAPTTGNYGYTF	TGCAGCGTTGAAAGGGCGCCCACTACAGGGAACTATGGCTACACCTTC
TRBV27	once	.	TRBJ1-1	CASSPVAGRTEAFF	TGTGCCAGCAGCCCCGTGGCGGGGCGGACTGAAGCTTTCTTT
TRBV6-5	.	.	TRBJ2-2	CASSYSRGTGELFF	TGTGCCAGCAGTTACTCGAGAGGAACCGGGGAGCTGTTTTTT
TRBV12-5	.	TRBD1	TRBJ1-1	CASGRQGGTEAFF	TGTGCTAGTGGGCGACAGGGGGGGACTGAAGCTTTCTTT
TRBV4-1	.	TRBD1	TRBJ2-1	CASSQLSSGTAYNEQFF	TGCGCCAGCAGCCAACTATCCTCCGGGACAGCTTACAATGAGCAGTTCTTC
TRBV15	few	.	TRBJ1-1	CATSRETGLEAFF	TGTGCCACCAGCAGAGAAACAGGCCTAGAAGCTTTCTTT